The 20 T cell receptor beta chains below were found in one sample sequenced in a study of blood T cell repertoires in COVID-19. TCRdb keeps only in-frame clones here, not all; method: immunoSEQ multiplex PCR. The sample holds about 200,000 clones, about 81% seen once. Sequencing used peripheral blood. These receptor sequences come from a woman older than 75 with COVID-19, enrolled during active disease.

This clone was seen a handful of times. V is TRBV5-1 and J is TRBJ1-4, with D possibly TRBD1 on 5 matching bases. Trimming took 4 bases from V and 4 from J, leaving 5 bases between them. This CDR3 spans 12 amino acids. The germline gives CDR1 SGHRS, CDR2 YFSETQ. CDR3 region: CASSQGNEKLFF. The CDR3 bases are TGCGCCAGCAGCCAGGGTAATGAAAAACTGTTTTTT. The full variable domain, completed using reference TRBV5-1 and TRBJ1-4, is KAGVTQTPRYLIKTRGQQVTLSCSPISGHRSVSWYQQTPGQGLQFLFEYFSETQRNKGNFPGRFSGRQFSNSRSEMNVSTLELGDSALYLCASSQGNEKLFFGSGTQLSVL.

Here the CDR3 DNA reads TGTGCCAGCAGCCCTCGCCCGGGGGGAGCATCCTACAATGAGCAGTTCTTC. Translation: CASSPRPGGASYNEQFF. The rearrangement joins TRBV9 to TRBJ2-1; 7 bases match TRBD2. Trimming at V came to 4 bases and at J to 1 base, leaving 11 bases not matched to a gene. The CDR3 totals 17 residues. CDR1 SGDLS and CDR2 YYNGEE come from the germline V gene.

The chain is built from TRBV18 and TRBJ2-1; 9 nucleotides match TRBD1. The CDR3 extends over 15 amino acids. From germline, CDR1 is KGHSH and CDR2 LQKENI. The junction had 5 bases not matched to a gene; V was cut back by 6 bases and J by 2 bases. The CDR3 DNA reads TGTGCCAGCTCGCAGGGACAGGGACCCTACAATGAGCAGTTCTTC. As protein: CASSQGQGPYNEQFF. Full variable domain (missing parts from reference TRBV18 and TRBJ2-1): NAGVMQNPRHLVRRRGQEARLRCSPMKGHSHVYWYRQLPEEGLKFMVYLQKENIIDESGMPKERFSAEFPKEGPSILRIQQVVRGDSAAYFCASSQGQGPYNEQFFGPGTRLTVL.

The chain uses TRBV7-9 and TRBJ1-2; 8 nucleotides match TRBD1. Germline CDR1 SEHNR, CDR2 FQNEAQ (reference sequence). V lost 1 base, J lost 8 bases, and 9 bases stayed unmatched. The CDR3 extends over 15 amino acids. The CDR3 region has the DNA TGTGCCAGCAGCTTAGATCGGACAGGGCAAGGAGGCTACACCTTC. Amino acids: CASSLDRTGQGGYTF.

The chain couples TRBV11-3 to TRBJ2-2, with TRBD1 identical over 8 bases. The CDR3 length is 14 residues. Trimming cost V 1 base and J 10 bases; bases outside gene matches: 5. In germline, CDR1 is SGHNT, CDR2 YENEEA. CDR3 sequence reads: CASSLGTGGSELFF. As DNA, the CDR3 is TGTGCCAGCAGCTTAGGTACAGGGGGTTCGGAGCTGTTTTTT.

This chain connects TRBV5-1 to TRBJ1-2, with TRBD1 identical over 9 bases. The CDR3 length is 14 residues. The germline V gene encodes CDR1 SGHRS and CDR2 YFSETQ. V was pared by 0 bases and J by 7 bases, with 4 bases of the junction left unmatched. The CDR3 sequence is CASSLDRGQGGYTF. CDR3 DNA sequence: TGCGCCAGCAGCTTGGACAGGGGGCAAGGTGGCTACACCTTC.

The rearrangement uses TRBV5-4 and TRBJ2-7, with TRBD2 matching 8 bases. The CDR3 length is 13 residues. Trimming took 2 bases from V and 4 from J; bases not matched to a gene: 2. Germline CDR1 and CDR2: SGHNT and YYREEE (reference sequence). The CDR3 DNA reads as TGTGCCAGCAGCTTTGGACTAGCTTACGAGCAGTACTTC. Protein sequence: CASSFGLAYEQYF.

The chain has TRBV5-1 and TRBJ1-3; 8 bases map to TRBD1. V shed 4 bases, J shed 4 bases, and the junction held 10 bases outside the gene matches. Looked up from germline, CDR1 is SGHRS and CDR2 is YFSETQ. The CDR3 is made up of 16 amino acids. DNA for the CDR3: TGCGCCAGCAGCACCGCGGACAGGGAGACCGGAAACACCATATATTTT. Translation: CASSTADRETGNTIYF.

Written as DNA, the CDR3 is TGTGCCAGCAGCTACGGGGACACCCGTCAGCCCCAGCATTTT. Translation gives CASSYGDTRQPQHF. This chain uses TRBV7-9 with TRBJ1-5; weak D call: TRBD1 (6 bases). The CDR3 loop spans 14 amino acids. V lost 4 bases, J lost 6 bases, and 13 bases lay in between. The germline CDR1 and CDR2 sequences are SEHNR and FQNEAQ (reference sequence).

CDR3 loop: CASSYSSRGDSPLHF. CDR3 bases: TGTGCCAGCAGTTACTCGAGCAGGGGGGATTCACCCCTCCACTTT. V gene TRBV6-5 combines with J gene TRBJ1-6, with 7 bases that match TRBD1. V trimming: 0 bases; J trimming: 8 bases; junction bases outside the gene matches: 4. This CDR3 has 15 residues. Germline-derived CDR1 and CDR2 are MNHEY and SVGAGI.

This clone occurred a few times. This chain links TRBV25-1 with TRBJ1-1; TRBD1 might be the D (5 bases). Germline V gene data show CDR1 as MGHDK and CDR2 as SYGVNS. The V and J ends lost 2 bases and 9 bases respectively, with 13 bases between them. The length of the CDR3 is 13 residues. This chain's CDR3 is CASSEGGAGKAFF. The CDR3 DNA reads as TGTGCCAGCAGTGAAGGCGGAGCAGGGAAAGCTTTCTTT.

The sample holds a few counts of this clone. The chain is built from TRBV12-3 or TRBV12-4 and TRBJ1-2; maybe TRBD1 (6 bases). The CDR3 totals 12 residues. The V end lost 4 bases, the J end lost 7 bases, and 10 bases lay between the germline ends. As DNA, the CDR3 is TGTGCCAGCAGTTGGACAGTATCTGGCTACACCTTC. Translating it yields CASSWTVSGYTF.

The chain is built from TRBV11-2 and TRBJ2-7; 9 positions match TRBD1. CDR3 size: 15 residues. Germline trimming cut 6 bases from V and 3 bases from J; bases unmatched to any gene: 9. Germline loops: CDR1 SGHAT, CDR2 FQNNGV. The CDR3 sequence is CASRRTGERGYEQYF. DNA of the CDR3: TGTGCCAGCAGACGGACAGGGGAGAGAGGCTACGAGCAGTACTTC.

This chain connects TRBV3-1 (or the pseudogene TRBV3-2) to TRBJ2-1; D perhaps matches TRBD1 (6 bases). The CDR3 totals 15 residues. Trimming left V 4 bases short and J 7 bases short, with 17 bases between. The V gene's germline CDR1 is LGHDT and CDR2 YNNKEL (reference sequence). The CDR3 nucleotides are TGTGCCAGCAGCCCACAGGGTAGAGTCTCTAATGAGCAGTTCTTC. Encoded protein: CASSPQGRVSNEQFF.

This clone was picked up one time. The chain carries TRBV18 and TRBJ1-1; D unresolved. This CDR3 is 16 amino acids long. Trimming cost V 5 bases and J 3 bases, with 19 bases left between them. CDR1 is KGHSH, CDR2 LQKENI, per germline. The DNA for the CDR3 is TGTGCCAGCTCATTCCTCGTGACTGGTGTCGACACTGAAGCTTTCTTT. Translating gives CASSFLVTGVDTEAFF.

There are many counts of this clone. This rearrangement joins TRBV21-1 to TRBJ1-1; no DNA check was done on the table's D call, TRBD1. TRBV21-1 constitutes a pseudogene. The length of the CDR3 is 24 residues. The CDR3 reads CASSKVGQEAWGQEALKRGTEAFF. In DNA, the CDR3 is TGTGCCAGCAGCAAAGTGGGACAGGAGGCTTGGGGACAGGAGGCTTTAAAACGTGGCACTGAAGCTTTCTTT.

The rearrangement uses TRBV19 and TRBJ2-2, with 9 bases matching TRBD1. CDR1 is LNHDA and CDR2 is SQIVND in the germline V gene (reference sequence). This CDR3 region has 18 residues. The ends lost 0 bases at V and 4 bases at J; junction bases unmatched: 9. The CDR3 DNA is TGTGCCAGTAGTATAGACCCTCGACAGGGGGATTTCACCGGGGAGCTGTTTTTT. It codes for CASSIDPRQGDFTGELFF.

The CDR3 bases are TGCAGCGTTGAAGAACTAGCGGGGGGGTTCTACAATGAGCAGTTCTTC. It specifies CSVEELAGGFYNEQFF. The chain uses TRBV29-1 and TRBJ2-1; 13 nucleotides line up with TRBD2. CDR3 length: 16 residues. The germline CDR1 and CDR2 sequences are SQVTM and ANQGSEA. J lost 3 bases, V lost 0 bases, and 2 bases had no gene match.

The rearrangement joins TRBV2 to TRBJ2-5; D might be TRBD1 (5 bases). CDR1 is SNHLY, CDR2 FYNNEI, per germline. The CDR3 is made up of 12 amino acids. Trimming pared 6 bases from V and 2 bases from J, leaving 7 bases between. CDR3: CASRDTQETQYF. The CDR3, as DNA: TGTGCCAGCAGGGACACACAAGAGACCCAGTACTTC.

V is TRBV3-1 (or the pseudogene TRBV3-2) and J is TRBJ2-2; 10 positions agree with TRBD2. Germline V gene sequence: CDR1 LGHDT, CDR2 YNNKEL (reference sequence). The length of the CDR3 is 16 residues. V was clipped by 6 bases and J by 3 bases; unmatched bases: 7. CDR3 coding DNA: TGTGCCAGCAGATCTAGCGGGAGTGGGGACACCGGGGAGCTGTTTTTT. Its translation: CASRSSGSGDTGELFF.